What follows describes a single T cell receptor (beta chain). The antigen remains unidentified. The repertoire was sequenced with immunoSEQ multiplex PCR; TCRdb's copy has only in-frame clones and lacks some. The sample lists more than 95,000 clones, about 81% seen once, with approximately 2.8% in the top ten. With V trimmed by 0 bases and J by 5 bases, 2 bases remained unmatched. Germline V CDR1 and CDR2: SGHRS, YFSETQ. The CDR3 consists of 15 residues. The entry originates in a study of T cell clones after liver transplantation. Overall study context: Third-party-reactive TCRbeta sequences from pre-transplant mixed lymphocyte reactions served as antigen-independent comparators. HCV positivity affected three of eight recipients; the rest lacked autoimmune or viral indications.

Study-level points and caveats: Post-transplant time points were not standardized, so conclusions are preliminary. In two subjects, few donor cells limited the measurable donor-reactive repertoire.

This sequence joins TRBV5-1 and TRBJ2-1; 10 nucleotides align to TRBD1. This clonotype was obtained from a human patient who received a liver transplant. Some T cells here may be from the graft donor. The source was CD4+ T cells from blood, collected around 48 months after liver transplant. CDR3 region: CASSLGDRGHNEQFF. As DNA, the CDR3 is TGCGCCAGCAGCTTGGGGGACAGGGGCCACAATGAGCAGTTCTTC.